The 28 T cell receptor beta chains below were found in one sample sequenced in a study of cytomegalovirus exposure and HLA in healthy donors (dated by TCRdb to 2015 to 2018). The library was obtained by the immunoSEQ multiplex PCR assay. What TCRdb holds here is the immuneACCESS table cut down to in-frame rearrangements. Part of the clones is not present; checked against another copy, under half of the missing clones reflect an unresolved V gene, and the others are unexplained. For this sample the table gives 120,000 or so clones, of which around 90% were detected only once. Approximately 2% of the sample is taken by the ten largest. The sample consisted of PBMCs. The source is a woman in her late teens or twenties in good health and CMV-seronegative.

CDR3 in DNA: TGTGCCAGCAGCGCCCGGGGACTAGCGGGCCGGTACAATGAGCAGTTCTTC. Translation gives CASSARGLAGRYNEQFF. This chain uses TRBV9 with TRBJ2-1, with 12 nucleotides matching TRBD2. There are 17 residues in the CDR3. V lost 3 bases and J lost 4; bases outside the gene matches: 8. Germline CDR1 SGDLS, CDR2 YYNGEE.

J is TRBJ1-1 and V is TRBV27, with a possible D match to TRBD1 (5 bases). V lost 5 bases and J 1 base, leaving 23 bases between the germline ends. Looked up from germline, CDR1 is MNHEY and CDR2 is SMNVEV (reference sequence). The CDR3 totals 18 residues. DNA for the CDR3: TGTGCCAGCAGTGCCCCGGTGGGGCGACACGGCCGGAACACTGAAGCTTTCTTT. Translation gives CASSAPVGRHGRNTEAFF.

The V gene is TRBV28, the J gene TRBJ2-7; 8 bases agree with TRBD1. The CDR3 loop spans 15 amino acids. Germline CDR1 is MDHEN and CDR2 is SYDVKM. The V segment lost 8 bases and the J segment 4 bases; nucleotides outside the gene matches: 13. CDR3 bases: TGTGCCAGCCGGGGCGGCCAGGGGGCTATGTACGAGCAGTACTTC. As protein: CASRGGQGAMYEQYF.

The chain employs TRBV5-1 and TRBJ2-7; D not certain. The V and J ends lost 4 bases and 3 bases respectively, with 14 bases between them. Germline V lookup: CDR1 SGHRS, CDR2 YFSETQ. CDR3 size: 14 residues. CDR3 protein: CASSPASPGYEQYF. The CDR3 DNA follows: TGCGCCAGCAGCCCTGCTTCACCGGGCTACGAGCAGTACTTC.

About this clone itself: At the DNA level, this CDR3 is encoded by other sequences in the same sample as well. V gene TRBV5-6 combines with J gene TRBJ2-5; D remains ambiguous. V was trimmed by 2 bases and J by 4 bases, leaving 3 bases between them. CDR3 length: 11 amino acids. Per the germline V gene, CDR1 is SGHDT and CDR2 is YYEEEE. DNA of the CDR3: TGTGCCAGCAGCTTTCGAGAGACCCAGTACTTC. This translates into CASSFRETQYF.

The chain joins TRBV27 to TRBJ1-1, with D unresolved. This CDR3 is built from 13 residues. Germline-derived CDR1 and CDR2 are MNHEY and SMNVEV (reference sequence). V lost 6 bases and J lost 1, with 9 bases in between. CDR3 amino acids: CASRPQTNTEAFF. As DNA, the CDR3 is TGTGCCAGCAGGCCACAGACGAACACTGAAGCTTTCTTT.

This sequence joins TRBV10-3 and TRBJ1-2; 9 bases match TRBD1. Germline CDR1 and CDR2: ENHRY and SYGVKD. CDR3 length: 12 amino acids. The V segment lost 6 bases and the J segment 8 bases; nucleotides outside the gene matches: 4. The CDR3 sequence: CAIRRTGEGYTF. In DNA form, the CDR3 reads TGTGCCATCAGAAGGACAGGGGAAGGCTACACCTTC.

This chain joins TRBV14 and TRBJ2-5; no clear D gene. Per the germline V gene, CDR1 is SGHDN and CDR2 is FVKESK. There are 12 residues in the CDR3. V lost 3 bases and J lost 5, with 7 bases in between. The CDR3 sequence: CASSQSRETQYF. The CDR3 nucleotides are TGTGCCAGCAGCCAGTCACGGGAGACCCAGTACTTC.

The rearrangement links TRBV11-2 to TRBJ2-1; D is unclear. Looked up from germline, CDR1 is SGHAT and CDR2 is FQNNGV. The V gene lost 0 bases and the J gene lost 9 bases, with 6 bases spanning the gap. This CDR3 spans 12 amino acids. DNA of the CDR3: TGTGCCAGCAGCTTAGATCACAGTGAGCAGTTCTTC. Translation gives CASSLDHSEQFF.

The CDR3 is CASSPSVGTGWYEQYF. CDR3 nucleotides: TGTGCCAGCAGCCCCAGTGTGGGGACAGGGTGGTACGAGCAGTACTTC. The J gene is TRBJ2-7, the V gene TRBV5-6; TRBD1 matches 9 bases. V gave up 4 bases and J gave up 4 bases; unmatched junction bases: 12. This CDR3 region has 16 residues. Germline CDR1 and CDR2: SGHDT and YYEEEE.

The rearrangement uses TRBV19 and TRBJ1-1; D unclear. The germline V gene has CDR1 LNHDA and CDR2 SQIVND (reference sequence). The V end was cut by 3 bases, the J end by 5 bases, with 13 bases between. The length of the CDR3 is 14 residues. Here the CDR3 reads CASSMYHTGTEAFF. The DNA of the CDR3 is TGTGCCAGTAGTATGTATCATACCGGGACTGAAGCTTTCTTT.

The J gene is TRBJ2-2, the V gene TRBV10-2, with 7 bases fitting TRBD2. V lost 4 bases and J lost 6; bases outside the gene matches: 2. Germline V CDR1 and CDR2: WSHSY, SAAADI. The CDR3 length is 13 residues. CDR3 region: CASSGLAAGELFF. CDR3 nucleotides: TGCGCCAGCAGTGGACTAGCAGCCGGGGAGCTGTTTTTT.

The chain uses TRBV19 and TRBJ2-2, with D uncertain. The CDR3 extends over 14 amino acids. Trimming took off 5 bases at V and 3 bases at J, with 10 bases between the two ends. Germline V lookup: CDR1 LNHDA, CDR2 SQIVND (reference sequence). The CDR3 DNA reads TGTGCCAGTAGTCCTACCGGTCACACCGGGGAGCTGTTTTTT. Amino acid sequence: CASSPTGHTGELFF.

This sequence joins TRBV4-1 and TRBJ2-3; the match to TRBD1 covers 12 bases. The germline V gene has CDR1 MGHRA and CDR2 YSYEKL. The CDR3 has 18 residues. With 0 bases clipped from V and 5 bases from J, the junction kept 9 bases outside the gene matches. This chain's CDR3 is CASSQDRMGQGAGDTQYF. CDR3 coding DNA: TGCGCCAGCAGCCAAGATAGGATGGGACAGGGGGCAGGAGATACGCAGTATTTT.

The chain employs TRBV11-2 and TRBJ2-1; 10 bases match TRBD2. The ends lost 5 bases at V and 9 bases at J; junction bases unmatched: 7. The CDR3 sequence is 14 residues long. Germline V gene sequence: CDR1 SGHAT, CDR2 FQNNGV. CDR3 amino acids: CASSPNLAGVEQFF. CDR3 DNA sequence: TGTGCCAGCAGCCCCAACCTAGCGGGGGTTGAGCAGTTCTTC.

The rearrangement uses TRBV6-4 and TRBJ2-7; D might be TRBD2 (6 bases). V shed 6 bases and J shed 0 bases, with 12 bases lying between them. The CDR3 is 14 amino acids. CDR1 and CDR2 from the germline V gene are MRHNA and SNTAGT. The CDR3 DNA is TGTGCCAGCAGGCCTAGCGCACCCTCCTACGAGCAGTACTTC. This sequence encodes CASRPSAPSYEQYF.

The CDR3 DNA reads TGTGCCAGCAGCAGATATACCTCTCGACAGGGGAGACACGAGCAGTACTTC. It specifies CASSRYTSRQGRHEQYF. The V and J genes are TRBV21-1 and TRBJ2-7; TRBD1 was called by the table and not checked on the DNA. TRBV21-1 counts as a pseudogene. This CDR3 is 17 amino acids long.

This sequence joins TRBV27 and TRBJ1-2; 8 bases agree with TRBD1. Germline V gene lookup returns CDR1 MNHEY and CDR2 SMNVEV (reference sequence). The CDR3 is 13 residues long. The V gene end was trimmed by 8 bases and the J gene end by 7 bases; junction bases not matched to a gene: 9. CDR3 sequence (DNA): TGTGCCAGCGGGTGGACAGGGAGTTCTGGCTACACCTTC. The encoded protein is CASGWTGSSGYTF.

The chain has TRBV10-3 and TRBJ2-6; D is perhaps TRBD1 (6 bases). Germline V gene lookup returns CDR1 ENHRY and CDR2 SYGVKD. V was pared by 10 bases and J by 1 base, with 17 bases between. CDR3 length: 16 amino acids. The CDR3 nucleotides are TGTGCCACGTCTCGGACAGCTCCGTCTGGGGCCAACGTCCTGACTTTC. Its protein is CATSRTAPSGANVLTF.

This chain joins TRBV4-1 and TRBJ1-2, with 7 bases identical to TRBD1. The CDR3 consists of 14 residues. CDR1 is MGHRA and CDR2 is YSYEKL in the germline V gene. V lost 3 bases and J lost 7; bases outside the gene matches: 8. CDR3 nucleotides: TGCGCCAGCAGCCAGGGGGGACAGTCAATTGGCTACACCTTC. This encodes CASSQGGQSIGYTF.

V and J are TRBV7-3 and TRBJ2-3, with a weak D call TRBD2 (5 bases). The V gene lost 5 bases and the J gene lost 0 bases, with 9 bases spanning the gap. Germline V gives CDR1 SGHTA, CDR2 FQGTGA. This CDR3 comprises 14 residues. The CDR3 is CASSLLGSTDTQYF. Written as DNA, the CDR3 is TGTGCCAGCAGCCTACTAGGGAGCACAGATACGCAGTATTTT. Complete variable domain (other parts from reference TRBV7-3 and TRBJ2-3): GAGVSQTPSNKVTEKGKYVELRCDPISGHTALYWYRQSLGQGPEFLIYFQGTGAADDSGLPNDRFFAVRPEGSVSTLKIQRTERGDSAVYLCASSLLGSTDTQYFGPGTRLTVL.

V gene TRBV1 combines with J gene TRBJ2-3; TRBD2, the table's D call, lacks a check against the DNA. TRBV1 is tagged as a pseudogene. This CDR3 comprises 18 residues. The chain's CDR3 is CTSSQRKGLAYLVHTQYF. CDR3 coding DNA: TGCACCAGCAGCCAACGAAAGGGACTAGCCTACCTGGTCCATACGCAGTATTTT.

The chain has TRBV2 and TRBJ2-7; TRBD2 matches at 9 bases. The CDR3 consists of 17 residues. Germline CDR1 reads SNHLY; CDR2 reads FYNNEI. With 4 bases clipped from V and 4 bases from J, the junction kept 14 bases outside the gene matches. CDR3 DNA sequence: TGTGCCAGCAGTGTCCCCCCGCTGCGGGAGGGGGCTTACGAGCAGTACTTC. This sequence encodes CASSVPPLREGAYEQYF.

V gene TRBV19 combines with J gene TRBJ1-5; D remains ambiguous. With 3 bases removed from V and 2 bases from J, the gap between germline ends came to 11 bases. The CDR3 is 15 residues long. Germline values: CDR1 LNHDA, CDR2 SQIVND (reference sequence). The CDR3 here is CASSMSKRGNQPQHF. CDR3 coding DNA: TGTGCCAGTAGTATGAGTAAACGAGGCAATCAGCCCCAGCATTTT.

The chain links TRBV4-1 to TRBJ2-4, with 10 bases that match TRBD2. CDR1 and CDR2 from the germline V gene are MGHRA and YSYEKL. Trimming removed 1 base from V and 0 bases from J; junction bases left unmatched: 12. The length of the CDR3 is 20 residues. CDR3 protein: CASSQGRTSGYKLAKNIQYF. CDR3 coding DNA: TGCGCCAGCAGCCAAGGCCGGACTAGCGGCTATAAGCTAGCCAAAAACATTCAGTACTTC.

This clone was observed once. The chain links TRBV18 to TRBJ2-7, with D perhaps TRBD1 (5 bases). The V end was cut by 2 bases, the J end by 1 base, with 9 bases between. In germline, CDR1 is KGHSH, CDR2 LQKENI. The CDR3 runs to 14 residues. The CDR3 sequence: CASSPTQDSYEQYF. The CDR3 DNA follows: TGTGCCAGCTCACCAACACAGGATTCCTACGAGCAGTACTTC. Looking up the rest from reference TRBV18 and TRBJ2-7 gives the full variable domain: NAGVMQNPRHLVRRRGQEARLRCSPMKGHSHVYWYRQLPEEGLKFMVYLQKENIIDESGMPKERFSAEFPKEGPSILRIQQVVRGDSAAYFCASSPTQDSYEQYFGPGTRLTVT.

This chain joins TRBV7-6 and TRBJ2-1, with D possibly TRBD2 on 6 matching bases. Trimming left V 4 bases short and J 5 bases short, with 18 bases between. Germline values: CDR1 SGHVS, CDR2 FNYEAQ. The CDR3 is made up of 16 amino acids. CDR3 in amino acids: CASSSLSSRRDNEQFF. For the CDR3, the DNA is TGTGCCAGCAGCTCACTATCTAGCAGGAGGGACAATGAGCAGTTCTTC.

The chain uses TRBV7-9 and TRBJ2-3; 9 bases map to TRBD2. V gave up 2 bases and J gave up 0 bases; unmatched junction bases: 6. CDR3 length: 17 residues. Germline CDR1 is SEHNR and CDR2 is FQNEAQ (reference sequence). Here the CDR3 DNA reads TGTGCCAGCAGCTTACTATGGCGGGAGGGCAGCACAGATACGCAGTATTTT. It specifies CASSLLWREGSTDTQYF. The full variable domain, completed using reference TRBV7-9 and TRBJ2-3, is DTGVSQNPRHKITKRGQNVTFRCDPISEHNRLYWYRQTLGQGPEFLTYFQNEAQLEKSRLLSDRFSAERPKGSFSTLEIQRTEQGDSAMYLCASSLLWREGSTDTQYFGPGTRLTVL.